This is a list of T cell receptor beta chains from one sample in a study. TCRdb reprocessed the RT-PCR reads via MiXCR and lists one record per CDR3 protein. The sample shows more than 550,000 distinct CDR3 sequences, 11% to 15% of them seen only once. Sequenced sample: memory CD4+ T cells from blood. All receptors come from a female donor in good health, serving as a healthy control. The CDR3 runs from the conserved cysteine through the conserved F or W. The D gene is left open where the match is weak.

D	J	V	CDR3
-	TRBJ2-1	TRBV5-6	CASSLPSNEQFF
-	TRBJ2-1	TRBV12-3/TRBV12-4	CASSFSRSEQFF
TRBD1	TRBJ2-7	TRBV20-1	CSASAGQGVAYEQYF
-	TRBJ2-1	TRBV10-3	CAISVLAGMENEQFF
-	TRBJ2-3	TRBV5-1	CASSLGPSVRDTQYF
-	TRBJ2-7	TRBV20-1	CSALSSTSWDEQYF
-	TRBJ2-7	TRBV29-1	CSVSPQGREQYF
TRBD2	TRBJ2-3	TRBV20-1	CSARRGRATDTQYF
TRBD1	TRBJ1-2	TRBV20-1	CSARDPKGGGYTF
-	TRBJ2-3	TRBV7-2	CASRQYTDTQYF
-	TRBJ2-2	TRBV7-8	CASSFLGVHTGELFF
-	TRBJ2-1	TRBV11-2	CASSYIRGRTTNEQFF
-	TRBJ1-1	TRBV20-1	CSASIAGVNTEAFF
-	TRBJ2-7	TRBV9	CASSQGTSREQYF
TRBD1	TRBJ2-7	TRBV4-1	CASSQGQGASGYEQYF
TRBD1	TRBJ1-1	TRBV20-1	CSARPPTGERTEAFF
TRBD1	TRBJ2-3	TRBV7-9	CASSLSEGTGIPDTQYF
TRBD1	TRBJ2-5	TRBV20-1	CSADGTGGSETQYF
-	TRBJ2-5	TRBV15	CATSNERAGFKETQYF
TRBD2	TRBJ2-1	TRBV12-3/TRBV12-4	CASSHTTSGSLDEQFF
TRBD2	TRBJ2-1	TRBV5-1	CASSRSGATLEQFF
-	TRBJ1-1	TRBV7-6	CASSRDINTEAFF
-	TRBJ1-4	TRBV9	CASSVGGHNEKLFF
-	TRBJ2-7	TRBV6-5	CASSREGQSTYEQYF